This paragraph covers one TCR beta chain sequence. Its antigen is unidentified. The germline V gene encodes CDR1 SGHTA and CDR2 FQGNSA. Trimming removed 3 bases from V and 7 bases from J; junction bases left unmatched: 13. The CDR3 is 16 residues long. Data came from immunoSEQ multiplex PCR; TCRdb stores just in-frame clones and leaves some out. The sample lists 32,000 or so clones, 90% occurring once. This sample was taken from a study of T cells in localized non-small cell lung cancer. Study-level findings and limits: The study linked higher blood T cell density to longer overall survival. Adjacent uninvolved lung tissue had the highest T cell clonality, exceeding tumor. Across samples, adjacent lung featured a median around 55 of the top 100 tumor clones.

The receptor's source is a man aged 40-75 years with stage I lung adenocarcinoma. V and J are TRBV7-2 and TRBJ1-2, with TRBD1 matching over 8 bases. Sequencing was performed on peripheral blood, taken before any cancer treatment. CDR3 in amino acids: CASSFHSTGEGAGYTF. In DNA, the CDR3 is TGTGCCAGCAGCTTCCACTCGACAGGGGAAGGGGCTGGCTACACCTTC. The whole variable domain, remainder taken from reference TRBV7-2 and TRBJ1-2, is GAGVSQSPSNKVTEKGKDVELRCDPISGHTALYWYRQSLGQGLEFLIYFQGNSAPDKSGLPSDRFSAERTGGSVSTLTIQRTQQEDSAVYLCASSFHSTGEGAGYTFGSGTRLTVV.